A single sample gave rise to the 24 T cell receptor beta chains below, sequenced in a study of T-cell memory formation after mild COVID-19. TCRdb re-called the 5' RACE reads through MiXCR, storing one row per CDR3 protein. Of 340,000 or so distinct CDR3 sequences in the sample, 10% to 15% were seen once. Sequencing was carried out using PBMCs or a T cell subset sorted from them (not recorded which). Receptors originate from a man aged 18 to 30 who had mild COVID-19 (a few samples of this study predate the infection). Cell type and time point are not known.

This chain uses TRBV7-8 with TRBJ2-7; 9 nucleotides line up with TRBD2. Losses at the gene ends were 0 bases for V and 4 bases for J; bases not matched to a gene: 7. The CDR3 spans 16 residues. Germline V gives CDR1 SGHVS, CDR2 FQNEAQ. CDR3 sequence reads: CASSLASGGLQYEQYV. The DNA for the CDR3 is TGTGCCAGCAGCTTAGCGAGCGGGGGGCTTCAGTACGAGCAGTACGTC.

This clonotype appeared a few times. V usage is TRBV5-1 and J usage is TRBJ2-7; possible D gene TRBD1, 6 bases. Trimming took 3 bases from V and 1 from J, leaving 11 bases between them. Germline V gene lookup returns CDR1 SGHRS and CDR2 YFSETQ. The CDR3 length is 14 residues. The CDR3 here is CASSSDRPSYEQYF. The CDR3 DNA sequence: TGCGCCAGCAGCTCCGACAGGCCATCCTACGAGCAGTACTTC.

This clonotype was picked up a small number of times. The V call is TRBV6-2 or TRBV6-3, the J call TRBJ1-6, with a weak D call TRBD1 (6 bases). V gave up 4 bases and J gave up 10 bases, with 20 bases separating them. CDR1 and CDR2 from the germline V gene are MNHEY and SVGEGT. The CDR3 is 16 residues long. CDR3 sequence: CASSSTLTGSFSPLHF. The CDR3 region has the DNA TGTGCCAGCAGTTCCACTCTGACAGGCTCCTTCTCACCCCTCCACTTT.

This clonotype occurred a few times. In DNA, the CDR3 is TGTGCCAGCAGCTTAGCGGCCTCTGGAAACACCATATATTTT. It translates to CASSLAASGNTIYF. The rearrangement links TRBV7-9 to TRBJ1-3; D is unclear. CDR1 is SEHNR and CDR2 is FQNEAQ in the germline V gene (reference sequence). The CDR3 has 14 residues. Trimming pared 0 bases from V and 0 bases from J, leaving 3 bases between.

This clonotype was observed a few times. The V gene is TRBV29-1, the J gene TRBJ1-1; D call uncertain. The CDR3 totals 12 residues. V gave up 4 bases and J gave up 2 bases, with 8 bases separating them. Germline values: CDR1 SQVTM, CDR2 ANQGSEA. CDR3 sequence reads: CSVAMKNTEAFF. DNA of the CDR3: TGCAGCGTTGCGATGAAAAACACTGAAGCTTTCTTT.

The V call is TRBV7-6, the J call TRBJ2-3; D is possibly TRBD1 or TRBD2 (5 bases each). CDR1 and CDR2 (germline): SGHVS, FNYEAQ. V lost 1 base, J lost 4 bases, and 9 bases lay in between. The CDR3 sequence is 14 residues long. CDR3 loop: CASSLVEGPDTQYF. Written as DNA, the CDR3 is TGTGCCAGCAGCTTAGTAGAGGGGCCAGATACGCAGTATTTT.

This chain joins TRBV29-1 and TRBJ1-1; D is unclear. V was shortened by 0 bases and J by 0 bases, with 5 bases between the two germline ends. The CDR3 is 13 amino acids. The germline gives CDR1 SQVTM, CDR2 ANQGSEA. Here the CDR3 reads CSVEEGLNTEAFF. Written as DNA, the CDR3 is TGCAGCGTTGAAGAGGGGTTGAACACTGAAGCTTTCTTT.

This clonotype was detected many times. This sequence joins TRBV4-3 and TRBJ2-2; D gene unclear. This CDR3 is built from 16 residues. Germline lookup yields CDR1 LGHNA and CDR2 YSLEER. Trimming took off 1 base at V and 3 bases at J, with 12 bases between the two ends. The CDR3 here is CASSQGSLADTGELFF. DNA for the CDR3: TGCGCCAGCAGCCAAGGAAGCCTGGCCGACACCGGGGAGCTGTTTTTT.

This clonotype was counted many times. J is TRBJ2-7 and V is TRBV6-6; 10 nucleotides line up with TRBD1. Germline assignment: CDR1 MNHNY and CDR2 SVGAGI (reference sequence). The CDR3 contains 16 residues. V was clipped by 0 bases and J by 7 bases; unmatched bases: 9. CDR3 protein: CASSYSVRDRGREQYF. The CDR3, as DNA: TGTGCCAGCAGTTACTCGGTCCGGGACAGGGGTAGGGAGCAGTACTTC.

This clonotype came up a few times. The genes are TRBV10-2 and TRBJ2-7, with TRBD1 as a possible D gene (5 bases). Germline loops: CDR1 WSHSY, CDR2 SAAADI. The CDR3 is made up of 13 amino acids. V was cut by 4 bases and J by 6 bases, with 13 bases left in between. CDR3 sequence: CASSGTWGSEQYF. The CDR3 DNA reads as TGCGCCAGCAGTGGGACATGGGGTAGCGAGCAGTACTTC.

The V call is TRBV12-3 or TRBV12-4, the J call TRBJ2-4; TRBD2 is a possible D gene (6 bases). This CDR3 comprises 10 residues. The germline V and J ends were trimmed by 8 bases and 7 bases, with 6 bases remaining between them. CDR3 DNA sequence: TGTGCCAGCGGGGGGAACATTCAGTACTTC. Residues: CASGGNIQYF.

This clonotype was seen more than once but under ten times. The V call is TRBV6-2 or TRBV6-3, the J call TRBJ1-4; D remains unclear. Looked up from germline, CDR1 is MNHEY and CDR2 is SVGEGT. The V gene lost 4 bases and the J gene lost 0 bases, with 6 bases spanning the gap. This CDR3 has 14 residues. Written as DNA, the CDR3 is TGTGCCAGCAGTTCGATCACAACTAATGAAAAACTGTTTTTT. Protein sequence: CASSSITTNEKLFF.

The rearrangement uses TRBV20-1 and TRBJ2-1; D may be TRBD1 or TRBD2 (5 bases each). The V and J ends lost 6 bases and 7 bases respectively, with 13 bases between them. Germline CDR1 DFQATT, CDR2 SNEGSKA (reference sequence). CDR3 length: 12 residues. CDR3 sequence reads: CSAPRERNEQFF. In DNA, the CDR3 is TGCAGTGCCCCCAGGGAGCGGAATGAGCAGTTCTTC.

This chain uses TRBV15 with TRBJ2-5, with 7 bases that match TRBD2. CDR3 length: 14 residues. Trimming cost V 4 bases and J 4 bases; bases outside gene matches: 6. Germline V gene data show CDR1 as LNHNV and CDR2 as YYDKDF (reference sequence). This CDR3 is CATSTLLAVETQYF. In DNA form, the CDR3 reads TGTGCCACCAGCACCCTGCTAGCGGTAGAGACCCAGTACTTC.

The rearrangement uses TRBV20-1 and TRBJ1-5; a weak D match, TRBD1 (5 bases). Trimming shortened V by 5 bases and J by 0 bases, and 14 bases separated the two germline ends. Germline-derived CDR1 and CDR2 are DFQATT and SNEGSKA (reference sequence). This CDR3 contains 15 residues. The CDR3 region has the DNA TGCAGTGCTGGGACCCCGTTCTATAGCAATCAGCCCCAGCATTTT. As protein: CSAGTPFYSNQPQHF.

This clonotype was seen a few times. J is TRBJ2-2 and V is TRBV6-5; TRBD2 is a possible D gene (6 bases). Trimming shortened V by 6 bases and J by 6 bases, and 11 bases separated the two germline ends. The CDR3 spans 13 residues. Germline CDR1 and CDR2: MNHEY and SVGAGI. The CDR3 DNA reads TGTGCCAGCAGGGTGGCGGGGCCCGGGGAGCTGTTTTTT. Amino acids: CASRVAGPGELFF.

The chain uses TRBV5-1 and TRBJ2-3; 7 nucleotides agree with TRBD1. V lost 4 bases and J lost 3; bases outside the gene matches: 29. The CDR3 runs 22 residues. Germline assignment: CDR1 SGHRS and CDR2 YFSETQ. The CDR3 spells CASSHLKTGMGTIALKTDTQYF. As DNA, the CDR3 is TGCGCCAGCAGCCACTTAAAGACAGGGATGGGGACAATAGCCCTAAAAACAGATACGCAGTATTTT.

The CDR3 is CSARGGGLAGVSYEQYF. CDR3 in DNA: TGCAGTGCTAGAGGAGGTGGGCTAGCGGGGGTTTCCTACGAGCAGTACTTC. This chain connects TRBV20-1 to TRBJ2-7; 10 bases fit TRBD2. After removal of 1 base from V and 1 base from J, the junction contained 10 bases not matched to a gene. The CDR3 is 17 residues long. Germline V gene sequence: CDR1 DFQATT, CDR2 SNEGSKA (reference sequence).

The DNA for the CDR3 is TGTGCCAGCATCACTGAGGAGAAGCCCACTGAAGCTTTCTTT. It is translated as CASITEEKPTEAFF. The V and J genes are TRBV2 and TRBJ1-1; unclear D gene. CDR1 is SNHLY and CDR2 is FYNNEI in the germline V gene. This CDR3 is built from 14 residues. Trimming cost V 7 bases and J 4 bases, with 16 bases left between them.

The table lists this clonotype with a few counts. The rearrangement links TRBV4-3 to TRBJ1-2, with D possibly being TRBD1 (6 bases). CDR3 length: 15 residues. The germline V gene encodes CDR1 LGHNA and CDR2 YSLEER. The V end lost 1 base, the J end lost 7 bases, and 16 bases lay between the germline ends. The CDR3 DNA reads TGCGCCAGCAGCCAAGGTCCGACGGGGGCACGTGGCTACACCTTC. This encodes CASSQGPTGARGYTF.

The CDR3 DNA follows: TGTGCCAGCAGCGTGACCCAGGGGAATACGGGCTACACCTTC. This translates into CASSVTQGNTGYTF. The chain couples TRBV9 to TRBJ1-2, with TRBD1 as a possible D gene (6 bases). The CDR3 contains 14 residues. Per germline, CDR1 SGDLS and CDR2 YYNGEE. The V gene lost 2 bases and the J gene lost 8 bases, with 16 bases spanning the gap.

There are many counts of this clonotype. The V gene is TRBV12-3 or TRBV12-4, the J gene TRBJ2-3; 9 nucleotides align to TRBD2. V lost 5 bases to trimming and J lost 5 bases; unmatched junction nucleotides: 8. The CDR3 is 15 residues long. CDR3 protein: CASSRRGGAGDTQYF. The DNA for the CDR3 is TGTGCCAGCAGTCGCCGCGGGGGGGCAGGAGATACGCAGTATTTT.

In its sample, this clonotype was seen a few times. The chain links TRBV6-5 to TRBJ2-1, with 8 bases fitting TRBD2. Germline V gene data show CDR1 as MNHEY and CDR2 as SVGAGI. The V gene end was trimmed by 6 bases and the J gene end by 2 bases; junction bases not matched to a gene: 9. The CDR3 has 16 residues. CDR3: CASRRGAGGTYNEQFF. In DNA form, the CDR3 reads TGTGCCAGCAGACGCGGCGCGGGGGGAACCTACAATGAGCAGTTCTTC.

The chain couples TRBV4-1 to TRBJ2-5, with 9 bases matching TRBD1. Germline V gene lookup returns CDR1 MGHRA and CDR2 YSYEKL. J lost 4 bases, V lost 4 bases, and 7 bases had no gene match. There are 15 residues in the CDR3. The CDR3 DNA reads as TGCGCCAGCAGCCCACACGGGACAGGGATAGAGACCCAGTACTTC. This gives the protein CASSPHGTGIETQYF.